The 23 T cell receptor beta chains reported below all come from one sample, sequenced in a study of Graves' ophthalmopathy and Graves' hyperthyroidism. CDR3 regions of TCR beta were amplified from RNA transcripts. The library came from an HTBI-primed first-round RT-PCR and a second-round multiplex PCR. MiXCR was run by TCRdb on the multiplex PCR reads, yielding one entry per CDR3 protein. The sample carries approximately 480,000 distinct CDR3 sequences, 14% recorded once. The sequencing input was blood. Receptor source: a woman in her twenties or thirties with Graves' ophthalmopathy.

V usage is TRBV2 and J usage is TRBJ1-2; D not certain. The CDR3 covers 14 residues. Trimming cost V 6 bases and J 3 bases, with 14 bases left between them. Germline V lookup: CDR1 SNHLY, CDR2 FYNNEI. CDR3 sequence (DNA): TGTGCCAGCAGCCTATTCAAGCAGGACTATGGCTACACCTTC. It codes for CASSLFKQDYGYTF.

This clonotype was found many times. The V gene is TRBV28, the J gene TRBJ2-5; TRBD1 or TRBD2 may be the D gene (5 bases each). Germline CDR1 and CDR2: MDHEN and SYDVKM. The CDR3 runs to 18 residues. With 4 bases removed from V and 1 base from J, the gap between germline ends came to 22 bases. CDR3 nucleotides: TGTGCCAGCAGTTCTACCGGGACCACTAACTCCATCCAAGAGACCCAGTACTTC. Protein: CASSSTGTTNSIQETQYF.

Concerning this clonotype itself: Since a much larger clone is just one base distant, this may be a read error. Without the conserved terminal phenylalanine or tryptophan, this CDR3 likely stems from a read error. The chain couples TRBV27 to TRBJ2-2; D unresolved. Germline CDR1 and CDR2: MNHEY and SMNVEV (reference sequence). CDR3 length: 12 amino acids. Trimming stripped 8 bases from V and 7 bases from J, with 11 bases between. Written as DNA, the CDR3 is TGTGCCAGCTGGAAAGTGGGCGGGGAGCTGTTTTTG. It yields the protein CASWKVGGELFL.

This clonotype was seen ten or more times. This rearrangement joins TRBV12-3 or TRBV12-4 to TRBJ1-1, with D unclear. The CDR3 is made up of 13 amino acids. V lost 6 bases and J 1 base, leaving 9 bases between the germline ends. The CDR3 is CASRDRENTEAFF. CDR3 coding DNA: TGTGCCAGCAGGGACCGGGAGAACACTGAAGCTTTCTTT.

This clonotype was counted many times. The chain carries TRBV2 and TRBJ1-2, with a tentative D call TRBD1 (6 bases). In germline, CDR1 is SNHLY, CDR2 FYNNEI. The CDR3 contains 15 residues. Trimming took 6 bases from V and 4 from J, leaving 18 bases between them. This chain's CDR3 is CASSATRGVSYGYTF. CDR3 bases: TGTGCCAGCAGCGCCACGAGGGGGGTGAGCTATGGCTACACCTTC.

Many counts were recorded for this clonotype. The chain carries TRBV12-3 or TRBV12-4 and TRBJ2-5; 9 nucleotides align to TRBD1. The J segment lost 5 bases and the V segment lost 7 bases, leaving 14 bases of the junction unmatched. CDR3 size: 16 residues. In DNA form, the CDR3 reads TGTGCCAGCAATGCACCGGGACAGGGATCCGCCGAGACCCAGTACTTC. It specifies CASNAPGQGSAETQYF.

This clonotype was detected a few times. The chain carries TRBV25-1 and TRBJ2-2, with TRBD2 as a possible D gene (5 bases). V lost 7 bases and J lost 4, with 13 bases in between. Germline CDR1 reads MGHDK; CDR2 reads SYGVNS. There are 14 residues in the CDR3. The CDR3 reads CASTPSGSTGELFF. The DNA for the CDR3 is TGTGCCAGCACCCCCTCGGGGAGCACCGGGGAGCTGTTTTTT.

This clonotype was recorded many times. The CDR3 loop is CASSSHPLAGGPGTGELFF. CDR3 bases: TGTGCCAGCAGCTCTCATCCTCTAGCGGGGGGGCCGGGCACCGGGGAGCTGTTTTTT. The chain couples TRBV6-5 to TRBJ2-2, with TRBD2 matching 12 bases. The CDR3 extends over 19 amino acids. V lost 6 bases, J lost 4 bases, and 15 bases stayed unmatched. Germline lookup yields CDR1 MNHEY and CDR2 SVGAGI.

This clonotype was picked up many times. The chain employs TRBV4-2 and TRBJ2-7; D unclear. This CDR3 is 13 amino acids long. The V and J ends lost 0 bases and 5 bases respectively, with 8 bases between them. Germline CDR1 LGHNA, CDR2 YNFKEQ. CDR3 DNA sequence: TGTGCCAGCAGCCAAGATCGTCTGGACGAGCAGTACTTC. It encodes CASSQDRLDEQYF.

This clonotype was seen at least ten times. The V gene is TRBV5-1, the J gene TRBJ2-7, with a possible D match to TRBD2 (5 bases). CDR3 length: 13 amino acids. V lost 5 bases and J lost 2, with 11 bases in between. Germline CDR1 SGHRS, CDR2 YFSETQ. The CDR3 loop reads CASSVDFAYEQYF. The CDR3 bases are TGCGCCAGCAGTGTGGACTTCGCCTACGAGCAGTACTTC.

In this sample, this clonotype turned up many times. The chain combines TRBV6-2 or TRBV6-3 with TRBJ1-5; a weak D match, TRBD1 (5 bases). Germline V CDR1 and CDR2: MNHEY, SVGEGT. The CDR3 length is 14 residues. V was clipped by 5 bases and J by 6 bases, with 14 bases between them. For the CDR3, the DNA is TGTGCCAGCAGTCCCTCTCTGGGGGGTCAGCCCCAGCATTTT. It yields the protein CASSPSLGGQPQHF.

This clonotype turned up a few times. The gene calls are TRBV20-1 and TRBJ2-7, with D possibly matching TRBD1 (5 bases). The V end was cut by 4 bases, the J end by 3 bases, with 31 bases between. This CDR3 has 19 amino acids. Germline values: CDR1 DFQATT, CDR2 SNEGSKA (reference sequence). For the CDR3, the DNA is TGCAGTGCTATCAGGCCCCAACGGGTGGTGGGGCGGCAACTCTACGAGCAGTACTTC. Translated: CSAIRPQRVVGRQLYEQYF.

This clonotype has ten or more counts. The chain has TRBV20-1 and TRBJ1-2; the D gene is possibly TRBD1 (5 bases). Germline assignment: CDR1 DFQATT and CDR2 SNEGSKA (reference sequence). Trimming cost V 5 bases and J 3 bases, with 13 bases left between them. CDR3 length: 13 residues. The CDR3 sequence: CSAERGLDYGYTF. CDR3 nucleotides: TGCAGTGCTGAAAGGGGTCTTGACTATGGCTACACCTTC.

V usage is TRBV11-2 and J usage is TRBJ1-5; a weak D match, TRBD1 (5 bases). Trimming removed 1 base from V and 0 bases from J, with 7 bases in between. The CDR3 is made up of 15 amino acids. Germline CDR1 reads SGHAT; CDR2 reads FQNNGV. The CDR3 DNA follows: TGTGCCAGCAGCTTAGCCGGGACTAGCAATCAGCCCCAGCATTTT. Translated: CASSLAGTSNQPQHF.

This clonotype was detected a few times. The V and J genes are TRBV12-3 or TRBV12-4 and TRBJ1-6, with a possible D match to TRBD1 (6 bases). This CDR3 has 14 residues. V was cut by 6 bases and J by 3 bases, with 9 bases left in between. This chain's CDR3 is CASRLDSYNSPLHF. CDR3 DNA sequence: TGTGCCAGCAGATTGGACAGCTATAATTCACCCCTCCACTTT.

This clonotype was seen at least ten times. CDR3 DNA sequence: TGTGCCAGTAGTAAACTAGCGGGAACCTACGAGCAGTACTTC. As protein: CASSKLAGTYEQYF. The V call is TRBV19, the J call TRBJ2-7; TRBD2 aligns across 10 bases. Germline-derived CDR1 and CDR2 are LNHDA and SQIVND (reference sequence). The CDR3 consists of 14 residues. J was trimmed by 2 bases and V by 4 bases; bases with no gene match: 2.

There are many counts of this clonotype. The J gene is TRBJ1-1, the V gene TRBV28, with D possibly TRBD1 on 5 matching bases. V lost 5 bases, J lost 5 bases, and 18 bases lay in between. Per the germline V gene, CDR1 is MDHEN and CDR2 is SYDVKM. The CDR3 length is 15 residues. CDR3 in DNA: TGTGCCAGCAGTCCAGACGGGACTTTGGGGACTGAAGCTTTCTTT. Translating gives CASSPDGTLGTEAFF.

The sample holds many counts of this clonotype. The chain joins TRBV12-3 or TRBV12-4 to TRBJ2-5, with D possibly being TRBD1 or TRBD2 (7 bases each). With 6 bases removed from V and 5 bases from J, the gap between germline ends came to 16 bases. This CDR3 contains 14 residues. The CDR3 nucleotides read TGTGCCAGCAGCTCCCAGGGGGGGCCGGAGACCCAGTACTTC. Its protein product is CASSSQGGPETQYF.

In this sample, this clonotype turned up many times. The chain is built from TRBV6-5 and TRBJ2-7; D possibly corresponds to TRBD2 (6 bases). Germline assignment: CDR1 MNHEY and CDR2 SVGAGI. With 6 bases removed from V and 1 base from J, the gap between germline ends came to 16 bases. This CDR3 is built from 15 residues. The CDR3 spells CASSTGLLYSYEQYF. CDR3 coding DNA: TGTGCCAGCAGCACAGGACTACTCTATTCCTACGAGCAGTACTTC.

This clonotype was recorded many times. This chain links TRBV6-1 with TRBJ2-7; 7 positions agree with TRBD2. The CDR3 has 13 amino acids. V lost 6 bases, J lost 6 bases, and 8 bases stayed unmatched. Germline CDR1 MNHNS, CDR2 SASEGT. In nucleotides, the CDR3 is TGTGCCAGCAGAAAAGGACTAGTCCGCGAGCAGTACTTC. It codes for CASRKGLVREQYF.

Many counts were recorded for this clonotype. The CDR3: CASSEVMNTEAFF. In DNA form, the CDR3 reads TGTGCCAGCAGTGAAGTGATGAACACTGAAGCTTTCTTT. The V call is TRBV2, the J call TRBJ1-1; D not resolved. CDR3 size: 13 residues. Trimming shortened V by 1 base and J by 0 bases, and 3 bases separated the two germline ends. CDR1 and CDR2 (germline): SNHLY, FYNNEI.

This clonotype has at least ten counts. The V call is TRBV20-1, the J call TRBJ2-7; TRBD2 matches at 11 bases. Trimming at V came to 4 bases and at J to 2 bases, leaving 7 bases not matched to a gene. CDR3 length: 15 amino acids. CDR1 and CDR2 (germline): DFQATT, SNEGSKA (reference sequence). In DNA, the CDR3 is TGCAGTGCTAAAGACGGGACTAGCGGAACCTACGAGCAGTACTTC. This gives the protein CSAKDGTSGTYEQYF.

This clonotype was found many times. This chain connects TRBV7-3 to TRBJ2-2, with 7 nucleotides matching TRBD2. Looked up from germline, CDR1 is SGHTA and CDR2 is FQGTGA. Trimming cost V 3 bases and J 4 bases; bases outside gene matches: 5. The CDR3 sequence is 15 residues long. For the CDR3, the DNA is TGTGCCAGCAGCTTTGCGGGGGAACTCACCGGGGAGCTGTTTTTT. It translates to CASSFAGELTGELFF. The complete variable domain, with remaining parts taken from reference TRBV7-3 and TRBJ2-2, reads GAGVSQTPSNKVTEKGKYVELRCDPISGHTALYWYRQSLGQGPEFLIYFQGTGAADDSGLPNDRFFAVRPEGSVSTLKIQRTERGDSAVYLCASSFAGELTGELFFGEGSRLTVL.